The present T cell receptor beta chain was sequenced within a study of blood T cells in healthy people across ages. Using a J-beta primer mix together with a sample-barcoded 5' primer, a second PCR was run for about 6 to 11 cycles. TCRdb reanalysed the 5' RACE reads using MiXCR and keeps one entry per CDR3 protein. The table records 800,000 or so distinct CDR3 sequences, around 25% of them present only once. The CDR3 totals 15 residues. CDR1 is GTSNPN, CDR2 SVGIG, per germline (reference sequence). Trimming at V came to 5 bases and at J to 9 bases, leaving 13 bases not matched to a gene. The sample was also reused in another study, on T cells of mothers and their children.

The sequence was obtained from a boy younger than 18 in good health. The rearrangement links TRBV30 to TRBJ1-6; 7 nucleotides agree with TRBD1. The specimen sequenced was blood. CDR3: CAWAKETGSRSPLHF. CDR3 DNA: TGTGCCTGGGCTAAAGAGACAGGGTCACGTTCACCCCTCCACTTT.